One and the same sample provided the 31 T cell receptor beta chains below, sequenced in a study of blood T cells in healthy people across ages. Primers used in a second PCR of roughly 6 to 12 cycles were a sample-barcoded 5' primer and a J-beta primer mix. MiXCR was run by TCRdb on the 5' RACE reads, yielding one entry per CDR3 protein. The sample has more than 1.4 million distinct CDR3 sequences, roughly 40% seen once. The sample taken for sequencing was blood. The source of these receptors is a woman between 18 and 30 years old in good health.

V gene TRBV27 combines with J gene TRBJ2-3; 10 nucleotides align to TRBD2. This CDR3 region has 17 residues. Germline CDR1 and CDR2: MNHEY and SMNVEV (reference sequence). V dropped 5 bases and J dropped 6; count of bases not matched to a gene: 14. CDR3 nucleotide sequence: TGTGCCAGCAGTCTTAGCGGGGGGACCTACCTTCGGGATACGCAGTATTTT. Its translation: CASSLSGGTYLRDTQYF.

The chain carries TRBV2 and TRBJ1-1, with 11 bases aligning to TRBD1. In germline, CDR1 is SNHLY, CDR2 FYNNEI. The trim removed 5 bases at V and 5 bases at J, leaving 7 bases unmatched. CDR3 size: 15 residues. This CDR3 is CASSLRGQGATEAFF. CDR3 in DNA: TGTGCCAGCAGTCTCCGCGGACAGGGGGCAACTGAAGCTTTCTTT.

The chain combines TRBV4-1 with TRBJ2-7; D is possibly TRBD1 or TRBD2 (5 bases each). The CDR3 is 16 amino acids. In germline, CDR1 is MGHRA, CDR2 YSYEKL. Trimming shortened V by 0 bases and J by 2 bases, and 14 bases separated the two germline ends. The CDR3 nucleotides are TGCGCCAGCAGCCAAGAGTATCCAGGGACCCCCTACGAGCAGTACTTC. This translates into CASSQEYPGTPYEQYF.

The chain combines TRBV5-1 with TRBJ2-5, with TRBD1 identical over 7 bases. The J call may be wrong; the DNA end is better matched by TRBJ2-7. The CDR3 has 13 amino acids. Germline V gives CDR1 SGHRS, CDR2 YFSETQ. This CDR3 reads CASSGTGAREQYF. The CDR3 coding sequence is TGCGCCAGCAGCGGAACAGGGGCCCGCGAGCAGTACTTC.

This clonotype was observed a few times. The chain uses TRBV6-1 and TRBJ2-1; 10 positions match TRBD1. The CDR3 sequence is 13 residues long. Losses at the gene ends were 5 bases for V and 12 bases for J; bases not matched to a gene: 7. The germline V gene has CDR1 MNHNS and CDR2 SASEGT. CDR3 in DNA: TGTGCCAGCAGTCGCAGACAGGGGGCCACGCAGTTCTTC. Translation: CASSRRQGATQFF.

The rearrangement links TRBV6-1 to TRBJ2-1, with TRBD1 identical over 8 bases. Germline loops: CDR1 MNHNS, CDR2 SASEGT. V gave up 0 bases and J gave up 1 base; unmatched junction bases: 2. The CDR3 extends over 16 amino acids. The CDR3: CASSEAGTGSYNEQFF. The CDR3 coding sequence is TGTGCCAGCAGTGAAGCTGGGACAGGATCCTACAATGAGCAGTTCTTC.

This clonotype was seen more than once but under ten times. The chain carries TRBV19 and TRBJ1-2, with D perhaps TRBD1 (5 bases). Germline assignment: CDR1 LNHDA and CDR2 SQIVND (reference sequence). The CDR3 runs to 13 residues. V was pared by 2 bases and J by 5 bases, with 9 bases between. CDR3 amino acids: CASSILGRYGYTF. In DNA, the CDR3 is TGTGCCAGTAGTATATTGGGGCGATATGGCTACACCTTC.

The chain has TRBV12-5 and TRBJ2-1; a weak D match, TRBD2 (6 bases). Trimming stripped 0 bases from V and 5 bases from J, with 23 bases between. Germline CDR1 reads LGHNT; CDR2 reads FRNRAP. The CDR3 loop spans 19 amino acids. The CDR3 here is CASGLVLGRVAGGNNEQFF. CDR3 bases: TGTGCTAGTGGTTTGGTACTGGGCAGGGTGGCAGGAGGGAACAATGAGCAGTTCTTC.

Note on this clonotype: Given a much more abundant clone one base away, this may be a read error. The chain couples TRBV20-1 to TRBJ2-7; the match to TRBD2 covers 7 bases. The ends lost 0 bases at V and 7 bases at J; junction bases unmatched: 12. Germline V gene sequence: CDR1 DFQATT, CDR2 SNEGSKA (reference sequence). The CDR3 covers 15 residues. Here the CDR3 DNA reads TGCAGTGCTAGAGATTCCGGGAGGCCCCTCGAGGAGCAGTACTTC. As protein: CSARDSGRPLEEQYF.

This clonotype has only a few counts. The chain joins TRBV12-5 to TRBJ2-5, with 7 positions matching TRBD1. Gene TRBJ2-7 matches the end of the DNA better, so the J call may be wrong. The CDR3 spans 15 residues. Germline values: CDR1 LGHNT, CDR2 FRNRAP. The CDR3 nucleotides are TGTGCTAGTGGTCCCGACCCAACAGGGGTTTACGAGCAGTACTTC. This encodes CASGPDPTGVYEQYF.

V and J are TRBV3-1 and TRBJ2-1; maybe TRBD1 (7 bases). The CDR3 length is 17 residues. The germline V gene has CDR1 LGHDT and CDR2 YNNKEL (reference sequence). V dropped 2 bases and J dropped 4 bases, with 18 bases sitting between them. The CDR3 bases are TGTGCCAGCAGCCAATGGAGGGGGGACAGCCATTACAATGAGCAGTTCTTC. Its translation: CASSQWRGDSHYNEQFF.

The chain recombines TRBV5-1 with TRBJ2-2; 7 bases match TRBD1. CDR1 and CDR2 from the germline V gene are SGHRS and YFSETQ. The CDR3 runs 16 residues. Germline trimming cut 3 bases from V and 3 bases from J; bases unmatched to any gene: 8. CDR3 nucleotide sequence: TGCGCCAGCAGCTCACCCCTCGACAGGGACACCGGGGAGCTGTTTTTT. Its protein is CASSSPLDRDTGELFF.

The gene calls are TRBV2 and TRBJ2-5; 7 nucleotides match TRBD2. Germline V gene sequence: CDR1 SNHLY, CDR2 FYNNEI. The CDR3 is 12 amino acids. The junction had 12 bases not matched to a gene; V was cut back by 9 bases and J by 11 bases. The CDR3 DNA reads TGTGCCAGTGGGGACTACTGGCATGAGCAGTACTTC. It specifies CASGDYWHEQYF.

The chain combines TRBV7-2 with TRBJ1-2; D gene uncertain. The length of the CDR3 is 15 residues. Germline V lookup: CDR1 SGHTA, CDR2 FQGNSA. Trimming removed 5 bases from V and 4 bases from J, with 17 bases in between. This CDR3 is CASSDGGIGVYGYTF. In nucleotides, the CDR3 is TGTGCCAGCAGCGACGGAGGGATCGGGGTCTATGGCTACACCTTC.

This clonotype appeared many times. This sequence joins TRBV12-3 or TRBV12-4 and TRBJ2-1; D not certain. V was pared by 6 bases and J by 6 bases, with 15 bases between. The CDR3 is 14 amino acids. The CDR3 loop is CASSAPVYRNEQFF. The CDR3 DNA is TGTGCCAGCAGCGCGCCAGTGTATCGCAATGAGCAGTTCTTC.

The genes are TRBV5-1 and TRBJ1-3; possible D gene TRBD1, 5 bases. The length of the CDR3 is 18 residues. Trimming left V 4 bases short and J 0 bases short, with 20 bases between. The germline V gene has CDR1 SGHRS and CDR2 YFSETQ. The CDR3 sequence: CASSKTSQGQSSGNTIYF. CDR3 DNA: TGCGCCAGCAGCAAGACGTCCCAGGGCCAAAGCTCTGGAAACACCATATATTTT.

This clonotype was seen only a few times. The rearrangement uses TRBV20-1 and TRBJ2-5; unclear D gene. There are 13 residues in the CDR3. V was clipped by 5 bases and J by 5 bases, with 15 bases between them. The germline V gene encodes CDR1 DFQATT and CDR2 SNEGSKA (reference sequence). Here the CDR3 reads CSAYIFEQETQYF. CDR3 DNA sequence: TGCAGTGCTTACATATTTGAGCAGGAGACCCAGTACTTC.

This clonotype was recorded a few times. The chain links TRBV7-6 to TRBJ2-1, with a tentative D call TRBD1 (5 bases). Between the trimmed V and J ends, which lost 5 bases and 0 bases, there was a span of 20 bases. There are 18 residues in the CDR3. Per the germline V gene, CDR1 is SGHVS and CDR2 is FNYEAQ. In nucleotides, the CDR3 is TGTGCCAGCAGCCTCCGCCTAGGGGCGTCGGGCTCCTACAATGAGCAGTTCTTC. It translates to CASSLRLGASGSYNEQFF.

In regard to this clonotype: One end of the junction fails to match germline, which may point to a read error. The chain employs TRBV7-8 and TRBJ1-2; D gene unclear. Germline values: CDR1 SGHVS, CDR2 FQNEAQ. The CDR3 is 14 residues long. In nucleotides, the CDR3 is TGTGCCAGCAGCTTAGGGCCGAGTAACTATGGCCACACCTTC. Amino acids: CASSLGPSNYGHTF.

CDR3 coding DNA: TGTGCCAGCAGCTTAGGATCCGGCGGGGGTGTGGATGAGCAGTTCTTC. It specifies CASSLGSGGGVDEQFF. The chain combines TRBV7-9 with TRBJ2-1; 7 nucleotides align to TRBD2. CDR1 and CDR2 (germline): SEHNR, FQNEAQ (reference sequence). The CDR3 length is 16 residues. The V and J ends lost 1 base and 8 bases, in that order; junction bases with no gene match: 11.

The rearrangement joins TRBV7-2 to TRBJ2-2, with 7 bases lining up with TRBD1. Germline V gives CDR1 SGHTA, CDR2 FQGNSA. The CDR3 spans 14 residues. V lost 4 bases, J lost 7 bases, and 6 bases stayed unmatched. This CDR3 reads CASSSDRVGGELFF. In DNA, the CDR3 is TGTGCCAGCAGCTCCGACAGGGTTGGCGGGGAGCTGTTTTTT.

The chain has TRBV27 and TRBJ2-1; TRBD1 might be the D (5 bases). CDR3 length: 16 amino acids. Germline CDR1 MNHEY, CDR2 SMNVEV (reference sequence). V lost 5 bases, J lost 4 bases, and 18 bases lay in between. The CDR3 DNA is TGTGCCAGCAGTCTCCTTCAGGGTGCAGCTTACAATGAGCAGTTCTTC. Translation gives CASSLLQGAAYNEQFF.

This clonotype was detected only a few times. The rearrangement joins TRBV30 to TRBJ2-1, with D possibly TRBD1 on 7 matching bases. In germline, CDR1 is GTSNPN, CDR2 SVGIG (reference sequence). V was trimmed by 5 bases and J by 2 bases, leaving 10 bases between them. The CDR3 extends over 13 amino acids. CDR3 region: CAWGGTAYNEQFF. The DNA of the CDR3 is TGTGCCTGGGGGGGGACAGCCTACAATGAGCAGTTCTTC.

The rearrangement joins TRBV21-1 to TRBJ2-5; the table assigns TRBD2, which was not confirmed against the DNA. TRBV21-1 is a known pseudogene. The CDR3 contains 16 residues. This CDR3 is CASSKRCGGGMNEQYF. The DNA of the CDR3 is TGTGCCAGCAGCAAACGGTGCGGCGGGGGGATGAATGAGCAGTACTTC.

The genes are TRBV20-1 and TRBJ2-1, with 11 bases that match TRBD2. Germline CDR1 reads DFQATT; CDR2 reads SNEGSKA (reference sequence). There are 15 residues in the CDR3. J was trimmed by 4 bases and V by 7 bases; bases with no gene match: 9. DNA of the CDR3: TGCAGTGTCAACCCACTAGCGGGAGCATACAATGAGCAGTTCTTC. Protein: CSVNPLAGAYNEQFF.

This chain uses TRBV29-1 with TRBJ1-1; 8 bases agree with TRBD1. The CDR3 is made up of 12 amino acids. Trimming at V came to 7 bases and at J to 4 bases, leaving 5 bases not matched to a gene. CDR1 and CDR2 (germline): SQVTM, ANQGSEA. The CDR3 DNA reads TGCAGCGCCGCCACAGGGGGCACTGAAGCTTTCTTT. Residues: CSAATGGTEAFF.

V is TRBV20-1 and J is TRBJ2-1; D may correspond to TRBD1 or TRBD2 (5 bases each). Germline V gene lookup returns CDR1 DFQATT and CDR2 SNEGSKA (reference sequence). Between the trimmed V and J ends, which lost 0 bases and 5 bases, there was a span of 17 bases. This CDR3 contains 16 residues. The CDR3 loop reads CSARDPGPEGHNEQFF. CDR3 coding DNA: TGCAGTGCTAGAGACCCGGGACCCGAGGGCCACAATGAGCAGTTCTTC.

This chain connects TRBV20-1 to TRBJ1-2; D is ambiguous. V lost 5 bases to trimming and J lost 0 bases, with 16 bases between them. The CDR3 runs to 15 residues. CDR1 is DFQATT, CDR2 SNEGSKA, per germline (reference sequence). The CDR3 DNA follows: TGCAGTGCTCCAAAGAGGGCAGACGCTAACTATGGCTACACCTTC. Residues: CSAPKRADANYGYTF.

This clonotype showed up just a few times. The chain uses TRBV7-2 and TRBJ2-5; 7 nucleotides align to TRBD2. This CDR3 region has 16 residues. Looked up from germline, CDR1 is SGHTA and CDR2 is FQGNSA. Unmatched junction bases numbered 13, after V lost 5 bases and J lost 4 bases. The CDR3 sequence is CASSASGNRSPETQYF. DNA of the CDR3: TGTGCCAGCAGCGCCAGCGGGAACCGATCCCCAGAGACCCAGTACTTC.

This clonotype was detected only a few times. This rearrangement joins TRBV4-2 to TRBJ2-7; D not certain. Trimming stripped 0 bases from V and 2 bases from J, with 11 bases between. CDR1 LGHNA and CDR2 YNFKEQ come from the germline V gene. There are 15 residues in the CDR3. CDR3 nucleotides: TGTGCCAGCAGCCAAGAGGCTTTAAGAACCTACGAGCAGTACTTC. This gives the protein CASSQEALRTYEQYF.

The CDR3 nucleotides read TGTGCCAGCAGCCACCCGGGCGAACTGGGGGAGCAGTACTTC. Its protein is CASSHPGELGEQYF. The chain joins TRBV7-9 to TRBJ2-7; D not resolved. The germline CDR1 and CDR2 sequences are SEHNR and FQNEAQ (reference sequence). The ends were cut back, 5 bases at V and 7 bases at J, with 18 bases in the middle. The CDR3 runs 14 residues.